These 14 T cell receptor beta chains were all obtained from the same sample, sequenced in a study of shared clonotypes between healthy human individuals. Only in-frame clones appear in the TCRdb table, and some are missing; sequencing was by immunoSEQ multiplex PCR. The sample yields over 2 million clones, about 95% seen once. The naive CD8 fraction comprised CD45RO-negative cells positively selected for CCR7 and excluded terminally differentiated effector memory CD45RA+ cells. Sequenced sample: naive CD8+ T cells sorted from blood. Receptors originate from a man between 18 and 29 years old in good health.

The chain's CDR3 is CASSESLSLQEETQYF. In DNA form, the CDR3 reads TGTGCCAGCAGTGAGAGTCTATCCCTACAGGAGGAGACCCAGTACTTC. V is TRBV2 and J is TRBJ2-5; a weak D match, TRBD1 (5 bases). The CDR3 is 16 residues long. V was pared by 3 bases and J by 5 bases, with 19 bases between. The V gene's germline CDR1 is SNHLY and CDR2 FYNNEI.

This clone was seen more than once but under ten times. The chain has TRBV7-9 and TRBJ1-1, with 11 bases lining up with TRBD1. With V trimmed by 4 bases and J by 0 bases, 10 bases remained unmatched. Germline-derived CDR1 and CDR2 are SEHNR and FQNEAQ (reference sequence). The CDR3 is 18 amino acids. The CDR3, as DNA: TGTGCCAGCAGCTCCACGACGGACAGGGGGCCTCTGAACACTGAAGCTTTCTTT. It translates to CASSSTTDRGPLNTEAFF.

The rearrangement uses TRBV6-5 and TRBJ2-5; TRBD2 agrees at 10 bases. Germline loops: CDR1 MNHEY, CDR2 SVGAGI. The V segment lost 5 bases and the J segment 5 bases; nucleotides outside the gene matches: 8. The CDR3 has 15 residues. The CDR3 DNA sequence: TGTGCCAGCAGTACCAAAGCGGGGGGGCTTGAGACCCAGTACTTC. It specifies CASSTKAGGLETQYF.

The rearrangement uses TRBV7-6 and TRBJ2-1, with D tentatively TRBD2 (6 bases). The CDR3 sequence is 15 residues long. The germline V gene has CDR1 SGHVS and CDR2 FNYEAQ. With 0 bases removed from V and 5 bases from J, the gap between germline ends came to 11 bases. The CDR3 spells CASSLAEEGDNEQFF. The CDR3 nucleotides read TGTGCCAGCAGCTTAGCTGAGGAGGGTGACAATGAGCAGTTCTTC.

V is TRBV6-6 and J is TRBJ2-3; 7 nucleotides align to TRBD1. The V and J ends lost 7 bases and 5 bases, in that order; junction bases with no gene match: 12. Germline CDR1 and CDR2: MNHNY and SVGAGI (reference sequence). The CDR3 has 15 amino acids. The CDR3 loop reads CASKDPRGQGDTQYF. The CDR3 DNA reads TGTGCCAGCAAAGATCCGAGGGGGCAAGGAGATACGCAGTATTTT.

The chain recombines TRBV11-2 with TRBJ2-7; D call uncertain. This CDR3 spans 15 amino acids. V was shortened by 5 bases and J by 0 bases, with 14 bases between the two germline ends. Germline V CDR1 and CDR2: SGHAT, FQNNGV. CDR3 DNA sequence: TGTGCCAGCAGCCCGGAACAGTTATTCTCCTACGAGCAGTACTTC. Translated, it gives CASSPEQLFSYEQYF.

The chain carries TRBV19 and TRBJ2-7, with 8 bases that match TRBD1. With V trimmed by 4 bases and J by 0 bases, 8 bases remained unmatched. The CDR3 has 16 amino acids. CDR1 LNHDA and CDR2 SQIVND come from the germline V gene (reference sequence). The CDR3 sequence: CASSREDRVGSYEQYF. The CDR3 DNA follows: TGTGCCAGTAGTAGGGAGGACAGGGTTGGCTCCTACGAGCAGTACTTC. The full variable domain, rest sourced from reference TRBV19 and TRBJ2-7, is DGGITQSPKYLFRKEGQNVTLSCEQNLNHDAMYWYRQDPGQGLRLIYYSQIVNDFQKGDIAEGYSVSREKKESFPLTVTSAQKNPTAFYLCASSREDRVGSYEQYFGPGTRLTVT.

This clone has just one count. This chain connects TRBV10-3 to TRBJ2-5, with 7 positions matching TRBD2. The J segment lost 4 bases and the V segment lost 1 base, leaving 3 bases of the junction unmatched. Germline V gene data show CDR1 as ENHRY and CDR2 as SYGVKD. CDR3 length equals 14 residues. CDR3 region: CAISEWTRGETQYF. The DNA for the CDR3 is TGTGCCATCAGTGAGTGGACTAGGGGAGAGACCCAGTACTTC.

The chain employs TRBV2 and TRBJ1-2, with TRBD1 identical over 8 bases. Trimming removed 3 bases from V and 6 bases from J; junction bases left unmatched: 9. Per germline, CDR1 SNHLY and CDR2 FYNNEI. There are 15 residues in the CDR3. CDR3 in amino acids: CASSDPTGDLNGYTF. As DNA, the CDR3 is TGTGCCAGCAGTGATCCGACAGGGGACTTGAATGGCTACACCTTC.

The CDR3 DNA reads as TGTGCCAGCAGCAAAGCGTGGGGAGGTGAGGGAGTAATGAACACTGAAGCTTTCTTT. It encodes CASSKAWGGEGVMNTEAFF. V is TRBV21-1 and J is TRBJ1-1. TRBV21-1 is a recognized pseudogene. The CDR3 length is 19 residues.

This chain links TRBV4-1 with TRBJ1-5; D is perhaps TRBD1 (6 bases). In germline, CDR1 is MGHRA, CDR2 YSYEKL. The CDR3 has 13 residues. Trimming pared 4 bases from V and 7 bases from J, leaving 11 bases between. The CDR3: CASSRTGSQPQHF. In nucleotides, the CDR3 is TGCGCCAGCAGCCGCACAGGGTCACAGCCCCAGCATTTT.

CDR3 protein: CASSHNFWTARDTIYF. CDR3 sequence (DNA): TGTGCCAGCAGTCACAACTTTTGGACGGCTAGGGACACCATATATTTT. The chain has TRBV27 and TRBJ1-3; no firm D call. The ends were cut back, 5 bases at V and 8 bases at J, with 22 bases in the middle. Looked up from germline, CDR1 is MNHEY and CDR2 is SMNVEV (reference sequence). The CDR3 is 16 residues long.

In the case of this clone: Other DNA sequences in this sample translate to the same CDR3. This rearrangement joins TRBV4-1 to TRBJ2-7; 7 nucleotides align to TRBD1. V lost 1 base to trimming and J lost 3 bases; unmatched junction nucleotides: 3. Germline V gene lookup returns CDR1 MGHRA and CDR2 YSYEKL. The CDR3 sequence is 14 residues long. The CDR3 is CASSQVDRDYEQYF. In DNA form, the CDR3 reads TGCGCCAGCAGCCAAGTTGACAGGGACTACGAGCAGTACTTC.

CDR3 coding DNA: TGTGCCAGCCGGGGGTCCGGGGAGCTGTTTTTT. This translates into CASRGSGELFF. J is TRBJ2-2 and V is TRBV6-4; D perhaps matches TRBD2 (6 bases). This CDR3 contains 11 residues. V was trimmed by 8 bases and J by 6 bases, leaving 7 bases between them. The germline gives CDR1 MRHNA, CDR2 SNTAGT.